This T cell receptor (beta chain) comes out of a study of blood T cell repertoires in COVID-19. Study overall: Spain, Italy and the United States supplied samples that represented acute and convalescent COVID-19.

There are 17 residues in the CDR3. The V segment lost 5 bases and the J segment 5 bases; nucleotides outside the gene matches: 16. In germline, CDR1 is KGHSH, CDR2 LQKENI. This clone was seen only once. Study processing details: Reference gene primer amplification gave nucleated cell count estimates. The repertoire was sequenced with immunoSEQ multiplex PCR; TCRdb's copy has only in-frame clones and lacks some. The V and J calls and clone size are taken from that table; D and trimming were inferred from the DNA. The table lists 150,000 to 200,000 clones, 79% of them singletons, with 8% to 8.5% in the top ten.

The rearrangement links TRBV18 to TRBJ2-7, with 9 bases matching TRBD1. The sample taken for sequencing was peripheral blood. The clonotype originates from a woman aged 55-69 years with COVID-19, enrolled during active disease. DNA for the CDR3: TGTGCCAGCTCATCCCCTATTACAGGGGGCCGGCATCACGAGCAGTACTTC. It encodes CASSSPITGGRHHEQYF.